This T cell receptor (beta chain) was identified during a study of shared clonotypes between healthy human individuals. Study-level background: Each donor contributed plates that comprised three CD4 naive, three CD4 memory, two CD8 naive and one CD8 memory.

Approximately 30,000 T cell genomes (roughly 220 ng DNA) went into each sorted-subset replicate. The table came from immunoSEQ multiplex PCR; TCRdb's copy has only in-frame clones and leaves some out. The profile shows roughly 1,500,000 clones, approximately 98% of them singletons. The CDR3 is 17 amino acids. V lost 0 bases and J 1 base, leaving 13 bases between the germline ends. From germline, CDR1 is ENHRY and CDR2 SYGVKD. Adult Caucasians living in Nashville, Tennessee made up all of the donors. About this clone itself: The antigen is not known.

Overall study findings and caveats: Across four donors, naive CD4 shared around 5.3%, naive CD8 around 4%, memory CD4 more than 2%, memory CD8 more than 0.35%.

The sample taken for sequencing was naive CD4+ T cells sorted from blood. The subset was: CD45RA+ positively selected. This chain uses TRBV10-3 with TRBJ1-5, with D tentatively TRBD1 (5 bases). The receptor was derived from a man under 40 in good health. The CDR3 region is CAISESEVRVSNQPQHF. The CDR3 DNA reads as TGTGCCATCAGTGAGTCTGAGGTCAGGGTCAGCAATCAGCCCCAGCATTTT.